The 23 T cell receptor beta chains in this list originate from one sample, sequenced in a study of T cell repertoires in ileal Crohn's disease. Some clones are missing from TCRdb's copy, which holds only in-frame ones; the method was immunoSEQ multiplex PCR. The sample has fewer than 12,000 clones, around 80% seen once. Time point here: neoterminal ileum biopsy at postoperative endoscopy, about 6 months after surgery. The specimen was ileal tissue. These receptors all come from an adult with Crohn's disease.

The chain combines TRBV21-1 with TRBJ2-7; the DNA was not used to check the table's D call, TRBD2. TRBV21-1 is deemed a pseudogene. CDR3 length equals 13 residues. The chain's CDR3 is CASRLRENYEQYF. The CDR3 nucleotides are TGTGCCAGTCGCCTTCGAGAAAACTACGAGCAGTACTTC.

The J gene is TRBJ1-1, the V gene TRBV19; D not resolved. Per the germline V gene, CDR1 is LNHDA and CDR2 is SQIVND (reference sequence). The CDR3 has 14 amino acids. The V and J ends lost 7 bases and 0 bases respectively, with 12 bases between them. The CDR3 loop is CASKLLNLNTEAFF. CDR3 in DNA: TGTGCCAGTAAACTGTTAAATCTGAACACTGAAGCTTTCTTT.

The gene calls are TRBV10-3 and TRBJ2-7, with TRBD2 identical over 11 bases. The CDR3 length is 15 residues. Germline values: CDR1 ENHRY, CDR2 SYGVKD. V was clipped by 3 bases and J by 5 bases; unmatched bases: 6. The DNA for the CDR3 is TGTGCCATCAGTGACTATACTAGCGGGAGTCACGAGCAGTACTTC. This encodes CAISDYTSGSHEQYF.

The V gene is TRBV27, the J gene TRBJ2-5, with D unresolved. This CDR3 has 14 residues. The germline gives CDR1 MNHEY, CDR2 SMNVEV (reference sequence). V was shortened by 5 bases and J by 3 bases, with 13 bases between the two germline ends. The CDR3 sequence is CASSPKPGKETQYF. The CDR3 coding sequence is TGTGCCAGCAGTCCGAAGCCAGGTAAAGAGACCCAGTACTTC.

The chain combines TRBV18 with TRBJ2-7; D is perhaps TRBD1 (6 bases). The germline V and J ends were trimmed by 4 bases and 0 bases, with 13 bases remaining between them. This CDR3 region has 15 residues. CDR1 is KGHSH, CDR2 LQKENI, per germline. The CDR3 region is CASSLSRDNSYEQYF. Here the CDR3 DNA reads TGTGCCAGCTCACTCAGCCGGGACAACTCCTACGAGCAGTACTTC.

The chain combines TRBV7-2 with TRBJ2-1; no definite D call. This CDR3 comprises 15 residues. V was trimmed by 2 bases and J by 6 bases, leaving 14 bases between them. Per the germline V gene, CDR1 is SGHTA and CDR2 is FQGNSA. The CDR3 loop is CASSLTLPSFNEQFF. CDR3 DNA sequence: TGTGCCAGCAGCTTAACTTTACCGTCGTTCAATGAGCAGTTCTTC.

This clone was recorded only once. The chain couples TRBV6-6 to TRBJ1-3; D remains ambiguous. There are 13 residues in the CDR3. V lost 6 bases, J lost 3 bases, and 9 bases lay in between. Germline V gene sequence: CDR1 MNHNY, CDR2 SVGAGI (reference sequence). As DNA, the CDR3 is TGTGCCAGCAGGGGAGTAAGTGGAAACACCATATATTTT. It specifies CASRGVSGNTIYF.

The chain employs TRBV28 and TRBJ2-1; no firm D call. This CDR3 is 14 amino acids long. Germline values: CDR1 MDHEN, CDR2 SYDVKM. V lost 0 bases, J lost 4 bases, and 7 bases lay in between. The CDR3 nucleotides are TGTGCCAGCAGTTTATGGAAGACTTACAATGAGCAGTTCTTC. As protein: CASSLWKTYNEQFF.

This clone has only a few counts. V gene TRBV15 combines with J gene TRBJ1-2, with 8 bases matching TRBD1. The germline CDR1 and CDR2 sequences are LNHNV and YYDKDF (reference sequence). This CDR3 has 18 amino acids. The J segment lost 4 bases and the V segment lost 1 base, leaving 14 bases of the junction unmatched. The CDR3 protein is CATSRAGQDIFAGYGYTF. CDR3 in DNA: TGTGCCACCAGCAGAGCGGGACAGGACATTTTCGCCGGCTATGGCTACACCTTC. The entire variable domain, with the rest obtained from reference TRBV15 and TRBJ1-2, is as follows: DAMVIQNPRYQVTQFGKPVTLSCSQTLNHNVMYWYQQKSSQAPKLLFHYYDKDFNNEADTPDNFQSRRPNTSFCFLDIRSPGLGDTAMYLCATSRAGQDIFAGYGYTFGSGTRLTVV.

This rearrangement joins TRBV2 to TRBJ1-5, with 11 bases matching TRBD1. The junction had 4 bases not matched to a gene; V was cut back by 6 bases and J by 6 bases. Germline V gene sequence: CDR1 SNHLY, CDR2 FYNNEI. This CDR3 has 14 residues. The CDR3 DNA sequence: TGTGCCAGCAGGGGGACAGGGGGAAGTCAGCCCCAGCATTTT. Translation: CASRGTGGSQPQHF.

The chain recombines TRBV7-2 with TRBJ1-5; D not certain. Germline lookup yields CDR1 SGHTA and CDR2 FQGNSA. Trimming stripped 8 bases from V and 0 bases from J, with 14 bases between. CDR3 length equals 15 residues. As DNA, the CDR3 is TGTGCCAGCCGACCGGGTCCGTATAGCAATCAGCCCCAGCATTTT. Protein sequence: CASRPGPYSNQPQHF.

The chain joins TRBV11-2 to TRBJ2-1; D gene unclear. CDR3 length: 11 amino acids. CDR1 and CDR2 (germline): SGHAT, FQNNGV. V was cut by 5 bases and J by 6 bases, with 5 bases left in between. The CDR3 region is CASSPGNEQFF. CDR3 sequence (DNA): TGTGCCAGCAGCCCCGGCAATGAGCAGTTCTTC.

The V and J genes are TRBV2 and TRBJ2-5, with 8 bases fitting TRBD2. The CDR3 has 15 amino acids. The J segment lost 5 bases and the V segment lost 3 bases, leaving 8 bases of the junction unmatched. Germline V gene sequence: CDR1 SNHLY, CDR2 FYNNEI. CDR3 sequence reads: CASSEGRGGGETQYF. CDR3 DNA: TGTGCCAGCAGTGAGGGCCGGGGGGGCGGGGAGACCCAGTACTTC.

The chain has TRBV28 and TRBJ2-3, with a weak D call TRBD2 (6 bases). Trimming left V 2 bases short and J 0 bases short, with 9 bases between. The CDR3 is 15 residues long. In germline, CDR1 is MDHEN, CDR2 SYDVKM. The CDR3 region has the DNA TGTGCCAGCAGTTTAGGAGGGCTGAGCACAGATACGCAGTATTTT. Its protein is CASSLGGLSTDTQYF.

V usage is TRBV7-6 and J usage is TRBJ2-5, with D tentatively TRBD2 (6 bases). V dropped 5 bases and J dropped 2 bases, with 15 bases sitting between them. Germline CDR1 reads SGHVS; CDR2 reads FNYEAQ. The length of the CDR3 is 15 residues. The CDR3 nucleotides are TGTGCCAGCAGCGAACTTAGCGGAGTTCAAGAGACCCAGTACTTC. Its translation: CASSELSGVQETQYF.

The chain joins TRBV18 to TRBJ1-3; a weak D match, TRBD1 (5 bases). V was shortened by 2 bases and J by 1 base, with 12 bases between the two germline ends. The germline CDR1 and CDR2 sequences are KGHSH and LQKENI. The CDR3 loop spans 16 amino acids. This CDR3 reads CASSPEQVESGNTIYF. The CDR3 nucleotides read TGTGCCAGCTCACCAGAACAGGTGGAATCTGGAAACACCATATATTTT.

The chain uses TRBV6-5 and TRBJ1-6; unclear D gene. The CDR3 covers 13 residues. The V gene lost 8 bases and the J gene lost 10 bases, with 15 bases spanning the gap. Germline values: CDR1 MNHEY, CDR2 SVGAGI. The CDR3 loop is CASAPSGRSPLHF. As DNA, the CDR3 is TGTGCCAGCGCGCCTTCAGGCAGATCACCCCTCCACTTT.

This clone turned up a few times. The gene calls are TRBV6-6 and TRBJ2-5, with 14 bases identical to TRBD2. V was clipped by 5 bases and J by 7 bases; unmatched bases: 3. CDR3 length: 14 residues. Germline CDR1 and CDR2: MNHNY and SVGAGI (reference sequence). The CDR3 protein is CASSPGTSGRTQYF. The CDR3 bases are TGTGCCAGCAGTCCCGGGACTAGCGGGAGGACCCAGTACTTC.

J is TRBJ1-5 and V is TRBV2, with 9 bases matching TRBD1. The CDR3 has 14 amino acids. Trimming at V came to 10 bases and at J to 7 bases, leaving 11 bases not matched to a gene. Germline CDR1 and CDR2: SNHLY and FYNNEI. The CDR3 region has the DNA TGTGCCACGCGGGCAGACAGGGGGAGCCAGCCCCAGCATTTT. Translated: CATRADRGSQPQHF.

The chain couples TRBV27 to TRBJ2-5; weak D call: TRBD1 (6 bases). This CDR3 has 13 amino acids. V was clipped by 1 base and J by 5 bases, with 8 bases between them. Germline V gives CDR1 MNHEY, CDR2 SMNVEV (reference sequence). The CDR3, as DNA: TGTGCCAGCAGTTTATGGGGGCGCGAGACCCAGTACTTC. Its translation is CASSLWGRETQYF.

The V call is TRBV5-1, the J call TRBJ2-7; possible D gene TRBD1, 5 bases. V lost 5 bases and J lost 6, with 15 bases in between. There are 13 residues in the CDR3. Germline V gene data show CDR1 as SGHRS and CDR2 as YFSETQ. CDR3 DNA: TGCGCCAGCAGGGAGACAGTCGTTGGCGAGCAGTACTTC. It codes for CASRETVVGEQYF.

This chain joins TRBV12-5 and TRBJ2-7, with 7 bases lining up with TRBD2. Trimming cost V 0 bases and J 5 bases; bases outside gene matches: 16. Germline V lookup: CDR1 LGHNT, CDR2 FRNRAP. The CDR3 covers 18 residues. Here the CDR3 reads CASGLVPLLQREGDEQYF. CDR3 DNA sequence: TGTGCTAGTGGTTTGGTTCCCCTCCTCCAGCGGGAAGGGGACGAGCAGTACTTC.

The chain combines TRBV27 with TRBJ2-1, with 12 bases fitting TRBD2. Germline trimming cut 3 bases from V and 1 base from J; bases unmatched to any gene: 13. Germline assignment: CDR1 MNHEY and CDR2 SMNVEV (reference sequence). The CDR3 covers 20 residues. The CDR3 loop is CASSFRATSGSSRSYNEQFF. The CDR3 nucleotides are TGTGCCAGCAGTTTTCGGGCGACTAGCGGGAGTTCCAGGTCCTACAATGAGCAGTTCTTC.